The present T cell receptor beta chain was sequenced within a study of cytomegalovirus exposure and HLA in healthy donors. Per the germline V gene, CDR1 is SEHNR and CDR2 is FQNEAQ (reference sequence). This CDR3 has 13 residues. Between the trimmed V and J ends, which lost 5 bases and 14 bases, there was a span of 18 bases. This PCR relied on a set of 60 Vbeta primers and 13 Jbeta primers. Repertoires were generated with immunoSEQ multiplex PCR, while TCRdb's copy carries only in-frame clones and drops some. The profile shows roughly 230,000 clones, about 88% of them singletons. Note on this clone: Its antigen is currently unknown.

The study, taken as a whole, reports: Later analysis found that TCR beta chains associated with HLA were more clonally expanded than other, equally common chains. TRBV6-2, TRBV6-3 and other indistinguishable V segments were excluded. In presence/absence analyses, roughly uniform sequencing depth across donors was assumed.

The sequence came from a girl aged 2 to 10 in good health and CMV-seronegative. The sample consisted of PBMCs. The chain recombines TRBV7-9 with TRBJ1-4; D may be TRBD1 (5 bases). CDR3 coding DNA: TGTGCCAGCAGCCAGGGACTCCAAAGTAGCCTGTTTTTT. This translates into CASSQGLQSSLFF. Variable domain in full (rest from reference TRBV7-9 and TRBJ1-4): DTGVSQNPRHKITKRGQNVTFRCDPISEHNRLYWYRQTLGQGPEFLTYFQNEAQLEKSRLLSDRFSAERPKGSFSTLEIQRTEQGDSAMYLCASSQGLQSSLFFGSGTQLSVL.